These 28 T cell receptor beta chains were all obtained from the same sample, sequenced in a study of response to subunit inactivated influenza vaccine. TCRdb called the RT-PCR reads again in MiXCR, with one record for every CDR3 protein. In the table there are around 850,000 distinct CDR3 sequences, 15% to 20% of which are singletons. Specimen: PBMCs from blood, collected approximately 5 days after vaccination. These TCRs come from a man between 45 and 60 years old who received an inactivated influenza vaccine.

The chain joins TRBV18 to TRBJ2-7; D not resolved. The V end lost 2 bases, the J end lost 0 bases, and 8 bases lay between the germline ends. Per germline, CDR1 KGHSH and CDR2 LQKENI. This CDR3 is built from 14 residues. Here the CDR3 reads CASSPGVSSYEQYF. The CDR3 DNA reads as TGTGCCAGCTCACCAGGGGTAAGCTCCTACGAGCAGTACTTC.

The chain carries TRBV7-2 and TRBJ2-7; TRBD2 matches at 11 bases. The CDR3 spans 18 residues. Trimming at V came to 0 bases and at J to 2 bases, leaving 9 bases not matched to a gene. Germline V gives CDR1 SGHTA, CDR2 FQGNSA. In DNA form, the CDR3 reads TGTGCCAGCAGCTTAGCTATTACTAGCGGGAGAGTTCCCTACGAGCAGTACTTC. Its protein is CASSLAITSGRVPYEQYF.

This clonotype was recorded many times. The chain couples TRBV29-1 to TRBJ2-5; 8 nucleotides align to TRBD2. Germline CDR1 is SQVTM and CDR2 is ANQGSEA. V was pared by 3 bases and J by 5 bases, with 5 bases of the junction left unmatched. The CDR3 runs 13 residues. The DNA for the CDR3 is TGCAGCGTTGAGAGCGGGAGAGGGGAGACCCAGTACTTC. Protein product: CSVESGRGETQYF.

This clonotype was counted between two and nine times. This chain connects TRBV5-1 to TRBJ1-1; D is perhaps TRBD1 (5 bases). Germline CDR1 and CDR2: SGHRS and YFSETQ. The V gene lost 0 bases and the J gene lost 9 bases, with 12 bases spanning the gap. The CDR3 covers 13 residues. The DNA of the CDR3 is TGCGCCAGCAGCTTGGGCCCCGACAGAAAAGCTTTCTTT. It translates to CASSLGPDRKAFF.

The rearrangement links TRBV21-1 to TRBJ2-7. TRBV21-1 is deemed a pseudogene. The length of the CDR3 is 14 residues. The CDR3: CASSNGGRLYEQYF. The CDR3 bases are TGTGCCAGCAGCAACGGCGGTCGGCTATACGAGCAGTACTTC.

This clonotype was found a few times. The chain links TRBV7-6 to TRBJ2-1; 7 bases align to TRBD2. CDR3 length equals 16 residues. Germline lookup yields CDR1 SGHVS and CDR2 FNYEAQ. With 5 bases clipped from V and 4 bases from J, the junction kept 11 bases outside the gene matches. The CDR3 DNA reads as TGTGCCAGCAGCCCGGTCCCATACGGGGGGTACAATGAGCAGTTCTTC. Encoded protein: CASSPVPYGGYNEQFF.

This clonotype was seen a handful of times. The chain uses TRBV20-1 and TRBJ2-2; D may be TRBD1 (5 bases). The CDR3 totals 15 residues. Germline V lookup: CDR1 DFQATT, CDR2 SNEGSKA (reference sequence). Trimming removed 3 bases from V and 2 bases from J, with 13 bases in between. CDR3 protein: CSASAPGINTGELFF. The CDR3 bases are TGCAGTGCTAGTGCCCCAGGGATCAACACCGGGGAGCTGTTTTTT.

The gene calls are TRBV20-1 and TRBJ2-1, with TRBD1 matching over 7 bases. J gave up 10 bases and V 0 bases, and 6 bases lay outside the gene matches. Germline CDR1 DFQATT, CDR2 SNEGSKA (reference sequence). The CDR3 spans 13 residues. For the CDR3, the DNA is TGCAGTGCTAGAGACGACAGGGAACGGGAGCAGTTCTTC. Translation gives CSARDDREREQFF.

The V call is TRBV20-1, the J call TRBJ2-6, with D perhaps TRBD1 (5 bases). This CDR3 has 15 residues. Trimming took 2 bases from V and 2 from J, leaving 10 bases between them. The germline V gene has CDR1 DFQATT and CDR2 SNEGSKA (reference sequence). CDR3 residues: CSARQGFTGANVLTF. The CDR3 nucleotides are TGCAGTGCTAGACAGGGATTTACTGGGGCCAACGTCCTGACTTTC.

CDR3 DNA: TGTGCCAGCAGATTACCGACCGGGGAGCTGTTTTTT. This encodes CASRLPTGELFF. J is TRBJ2-2 and V is TRBV6-5, with D hard to call. The V and J ends lost 6 bases and 5 bases respectively, with 7 bases between them. This CDR3 has 12 amino acids. CDR1 and CDR2 (germline): MNHEY, SVGAGI.

This sequence joins TRBV20-1 and TRBJ1-2; a weak D match, TRBD1 (6 bases). V lost 5 bases and J 0 bases, leaving 13 bases between the germline ends. Germline lookup yields CDR1 DFQATT and CDR2 SNEGSKA (reference sequence). This CDR3 is built from 14 residues. For the CDR3, the DNA is TGCAGTGCTCCCAGGGACACTGCTAACTATGGCTACACCTTC. Its translation is CSAPRDTANYGYTF.

In its sample, this clonotype was seen a few times. J is TRBJ1-2 and V is TRBV5-1, with D perhaps TRBD1 (5 bases). V shed 2 bases and J shed 5 bases, with 13 bases lying between them. Germline loops: CDR1 SGHRS, CDR2 YFSETQ. The CDR3 contains 14 residues. For the CDR3, the DNA is TGCGCCAGCAGCTTACCCGACAGCCTATATGGCTACACCTTC. It yields the protein CASSLPDSLYGYTF.

The chain links TRBV6-5 to TRBJ2-1; D may be TRBD1 or TRBD2 (5 bases each). The CDR3 contains 15 residues. CDR1 is MNHEY and CDR2 is SVGAGI in the germline V gene. V lost 7 bases and J lost 8, with 21 bases in between. For the CDR3, the DNA is TGTGCCAGCACTTCCGGGACCCTAAATGACGATGAGCAGTTCTTC. Residues: CASTSGTLNDDEQFF.

This clonotype has at least ten counts. The rearrangement uses TRBV10-3 and TRBJ2-7; D is perhaps TRBD1 (6 bases). Germline V lookup: CDR1 ENHRY, CDR2 SYGVKD. There are 12 residues in the CDR3. V lost 3 bases to trimming and J lost 5 bases, with 8 bases between them. The CDR3 coding sequence is TGTGCCATCAGTGACAGGGGCAACGAGCAGTACTTC. It translates to CAISDRGNEQYF.

This clonotype was detected ten times or more. The chain uses TRBV2 and TRBJ1-5; TRBD1 agrees at 11 bases. The CDR3 totals 13 residues. The germline V gene has CDR1 SNHLY and CDR2 FYNNEI. The J segment lost 6 bases and the V segment lost 6 bases, leaving 1 base of the junction unmatched. The DNA for the CDR3 is TGTGCCAGCAGCGGGACAGGGGGTCAGCCCCAGCATTTT. Its protein is CASSGTGGQPQHF.

The J gene is TRBJ2-7, the V gene TRBV6-1, with D tentatively TRBD2 (6 bases). CDR3 length equals 15 residues. V lost 6 bases and J 3 bases, leaving 18 bases between the germline ends. The germline gives CDR1 MNHNS, CDR2 SASEGT. CDR3 sequence: CASSAASGWVYEQYF. The CDR3 bases are TGTGCCAGCAGCGCCGCCAGCGGGTGGGTCTACGAGCAGTACTTC.

J is TRBJ2-1 and V is TRBV20-1; 8 bases are shared with TRBD2. Looked up from germline, CDR1 is DFQATT and CDR2 is SNEGSKA (reference sequence). The CDR3 extends over 13 amino acids. With V trimmed by 3 bases and J by 10 bases, 8 bases remained unmatched. The CDR3 protein is CSASPGSGSEQFF. The CDR3 nucleotides are TGCAGTGCTAGCCCAGGGAGCGGGAGCGAGCAGTTCTTC.

This clonotype appeared many times. This chain uses TRBV6-1 with TRBJ2-7; D gene uncertain. The CDR3 length is 13 residues. Germline-derived CDR1 and CDR2 are MNHNS and SASEGT. The V end lost 6 bases, the J end lost 2 bases, and 11 bases lay between the germline ends. CDR3 loop: CASRSTPAYEQYF. CDR3 DNA: TGTGCCAGCAGATCGACACCTGCCTACGAGCAGTACTTC.

This clonotype was seen more than once but under ten times. The J gene is TRBJ1-6, the V gene TRBV7-2; D uncertain. V was shortened by 0 bases and J by 6 bases, with 6 bases between the two germline ends. The CDR3 has 14 residues. CDR1 is SGHTA and CDR2 is FQGNSA in the germline V gene. CDR3 nucleotides: TGTGCCAGCAGCTTAGCCCCCTCTAATTCACCCCTCCACTTT. It is translated as CASSLAPSNSPLHF. The variable domain in full, completed from reference TRBV7-2 and TRBJ1-6, reads GAGVSQSPSNKVTEKGKDVELRCDPISGHTALYWYRQSLGQGLEFLIYFQGNSAPDKSGLPSDRFSAERTGGSVSTLTIQRTQQEDSAVYLCASSLAPSNSPLHFGNGTRLTVT.

In this sample, this clonotype turned up a few times. This sequence joins TRBV24-1 and TRBJ2-5; TRBD2 matches at 12 bases. The CDR3 spans 15 residues. The germline gives CDR1 KGHDR, CDR2 SFDVKD. J was trimmed by 5 bases and V by 5 bases; bases with no gene match: 5. The CDR3 nucleotides read TGTGCCACCAGTGTGACTAGCGGGAGTCGGGAGACCCAGTACTTC. It encodes CATSVTSGSRETQYF.

The table lists this clonotype with a few counts. V gene TRBV27 combines with J gene TRBJ2-3; either TRBD1 or TRBD2 may supply D (5 bases each). Germline V gene data show CDR1 as MNHEY and CDR2 as SMNVEV (reference sequence). This CDR3 region has 16 residues. Trimming cost V 3 bases and J 0 bases, with 13 bases left between them. As DNA, the CDR3 is TGTGCCAGCAGTTTTGGGGGATTCTGGAGCACAGATACGCAGTATTTT. Translating it yields CASSFGGFWSTDTQYF.

The J gene is TRBJ2-1, the V gene TRBV9; no clear D. This CDR3 comprises 15 residues. Germline loops: CDR1 SGDLS, CDR2 YYNGEE. V shed 0 bases and J shed 1 base, with 8 bases lying between them. Written as DNA, the CDR3 is TGTGCCAGCAGCGTAGCCAGCAGATCCTACAATGAGCAGTTCTTC. It translates to CASSVASRSYNEQFF.

This chain connects TRBV9 to TRBJ2-3; TRBD2 agrees at 8 bases. V gave up 4 bases and J gave up 3 bases; unmatched junction bases: 10. Germline values: CDR1 SGDLS, CDR2 YYNGEE. This CDR3 comprises 16 residues. CDR3 sequence: CASSPRSGGRTDTQYF. The CDR3 nucleotides are TGTGCCAGCAGCCCCCGGTCGGGAGGGCGGACAGATACGCAGTATTTT.

The chain carries TRBV4-3 and TRBJ2-1; TRBD2 agrees at 9 bases. This CDR3 contains 13 residues. The ends lost 2 bases at V and 15 bases at J; junction bases unmatched: 8. In germline, CDR1 is LGHNA, CDR2 YSLEER. The CDR3 nucleotides read TGCGCCAGCAGCCAACGAGGCGGGAGGGACGTGTTCTTC. This encodes CASSQRGGRDVFF.

This clonotype was counted at least ten times. V is TRBV10-3 and J is TRBJ2-5; D remains ambiguous. CDR1 and CDR2 from the germline V gene are ENHRY and SYGVKD. V lost 3 bases and J 2 bases, leaving 10 bases between the germline ends. CDR3 length equals 14 residues. Written as DNA, the CDR3 is TGTGCCATCAGTGAAGGTCCGGGTCAAGAGACCCAGTACTTC. Translation: CAISEGPGQETQYF.

This clonotype has only a few counts. V and J are TRBV9 and TRBJ2-5; D is possibly TRBD2 (5 bases). Trimming pared 2 bases from V and 1 base from J, leaving 9 bases between. This CDR3 contains 14 residues. The germline V gene encodes CDR1 SGDLS and CDR2 YYNGEE. The CDR3 DNA sequence: TGTGCCAGCAGCGTGGACTCGCGCCAAGAGACCCAGTACTTC. This translates into CASSVDSRQETQYF.

This clonotype was counted a few times. The chain is built from TRBV6-5 and TRBJ2-7; the D is unclear. The CDR3 extends over 12 amino acids. Trimming left V 2 bases short and J 4 bases short, with 6 bases between. The germline CDR1 and CDR2 sequences are MNHEY and SVGAGI. CDR3 loop: CASSYGEYEQYF. For the CDR3, the DNA is TGTGCCAGCAGTTACGGGGAATACGAGCAGTACTTC.

Only a few counts were recorded for this clonotype. The rearrangement uses TRBV9 and TRBJ2-1; D is perhaps TRBD2 (5 bases). Germline loops: CDR1 SGDLS, CDR2 YYNGEE. This CDR3 comprises 15 residues. Trimming shortened V by 0 bases and J by 2 bases, and 9 bases separated the two germline ends. CDR3 in amino acids: CASSVVGSAYNEQFF. CDR3 bases: TGTGCCAGCAGCGTAGTAGGGAGCGCCTACAATGAGCAGTTCTTC.